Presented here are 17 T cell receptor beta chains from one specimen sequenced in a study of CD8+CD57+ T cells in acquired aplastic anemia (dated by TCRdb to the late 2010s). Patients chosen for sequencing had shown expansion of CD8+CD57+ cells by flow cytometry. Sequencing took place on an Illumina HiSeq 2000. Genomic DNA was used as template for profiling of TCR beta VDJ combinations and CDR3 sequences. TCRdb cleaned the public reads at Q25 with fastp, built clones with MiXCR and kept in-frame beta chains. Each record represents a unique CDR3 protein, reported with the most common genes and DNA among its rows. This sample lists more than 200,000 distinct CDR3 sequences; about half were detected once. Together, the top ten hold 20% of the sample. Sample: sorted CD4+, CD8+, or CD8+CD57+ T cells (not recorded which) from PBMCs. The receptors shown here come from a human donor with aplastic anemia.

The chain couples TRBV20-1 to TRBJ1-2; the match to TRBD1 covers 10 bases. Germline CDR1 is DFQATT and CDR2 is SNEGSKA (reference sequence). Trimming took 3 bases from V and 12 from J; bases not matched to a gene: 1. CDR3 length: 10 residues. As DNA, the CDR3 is TGCAGTGCTAGGGGACAGGGGCACACCTTC. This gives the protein CSARGQGHTF.

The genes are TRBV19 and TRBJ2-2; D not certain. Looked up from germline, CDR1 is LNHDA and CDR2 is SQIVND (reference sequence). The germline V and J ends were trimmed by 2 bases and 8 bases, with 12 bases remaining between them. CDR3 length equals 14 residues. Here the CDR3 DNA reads TGTGCCAGTAGTATACCTCACGGTGCGGGGGAGCTGTTTTTT. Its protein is CASSIPHGAGELFF. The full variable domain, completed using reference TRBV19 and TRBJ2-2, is DGGITQSPKYLFRKEGQNVTLSCEQNLNHDAMYWYRQDPGQGLRLIYYSQIVNDFQKGDIAEGYSVSREKKESFPLTVTSAQKNPTAFYLCASSIPHGAGELFFGEGSRLTVL.

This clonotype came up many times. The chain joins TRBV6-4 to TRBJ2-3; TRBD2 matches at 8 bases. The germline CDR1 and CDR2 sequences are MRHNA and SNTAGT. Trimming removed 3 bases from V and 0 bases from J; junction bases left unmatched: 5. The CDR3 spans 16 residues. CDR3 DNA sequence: TGTGCCAGCAGTGAAGGCACTAGCGGAAGCACAGATACGCAGTATTTT. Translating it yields CASSEGTSGSTDTQYF.

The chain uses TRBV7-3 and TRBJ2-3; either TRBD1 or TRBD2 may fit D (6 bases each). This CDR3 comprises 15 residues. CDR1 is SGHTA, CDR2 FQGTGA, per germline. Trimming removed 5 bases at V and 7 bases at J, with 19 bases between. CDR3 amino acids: CASSRKGGTGNTQYF. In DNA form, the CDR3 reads TGTGCCAGCAGCCGTAAGGGGGGAACAGGTAATACGCAGTATTTT.

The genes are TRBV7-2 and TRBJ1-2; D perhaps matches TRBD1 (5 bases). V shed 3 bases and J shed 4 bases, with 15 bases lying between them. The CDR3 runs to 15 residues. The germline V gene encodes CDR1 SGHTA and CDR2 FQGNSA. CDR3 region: CASSLDRRDLYGYTF. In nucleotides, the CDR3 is TGTGCCAGCAGCTTGGACCGAAGGGACCTCTATGGCTACACCTTC. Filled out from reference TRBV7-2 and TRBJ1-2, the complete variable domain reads GAGVSQSPSNKVTEKGKDVELRCDPISGHTALYWYRQSLGQGLEFLIYFQGNSAPDKSGLPSDRFSAERTGGSVSTLTIQRTQQEDSAVYLCASSLDRRDLYGYTFGSGTRLTVV.

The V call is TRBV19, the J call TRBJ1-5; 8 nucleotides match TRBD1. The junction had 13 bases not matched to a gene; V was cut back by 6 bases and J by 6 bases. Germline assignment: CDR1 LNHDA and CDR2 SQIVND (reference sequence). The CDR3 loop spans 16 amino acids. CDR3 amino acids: CASRPSGGRGRQPQHF. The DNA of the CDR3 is TGTGCCAGTAGACCTAGCGGGGGCAGGGGGCGTCAGCCCCAGCATTTT.

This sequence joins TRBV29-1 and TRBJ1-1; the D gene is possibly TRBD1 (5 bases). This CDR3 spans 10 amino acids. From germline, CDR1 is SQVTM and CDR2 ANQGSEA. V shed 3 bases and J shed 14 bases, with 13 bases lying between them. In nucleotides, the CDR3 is TGCAGCGTTGAGGCGTCAGGGCGGTTCTTT. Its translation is CSVEASGRFF.

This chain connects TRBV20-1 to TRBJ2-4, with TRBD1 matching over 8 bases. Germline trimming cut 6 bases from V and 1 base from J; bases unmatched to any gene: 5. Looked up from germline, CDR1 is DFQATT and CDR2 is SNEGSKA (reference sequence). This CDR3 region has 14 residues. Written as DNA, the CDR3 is TGCAGTGCCACGGACAGGGCCGCCAAAAACATTCAGTACTTC. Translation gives CSATDRAAKNIQYF.

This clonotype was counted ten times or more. The CDR3 reads CASSHNPGQGLPGELFF. Written as DNA, the CDR3 is TGTGCCAGCAGCCACAACCCGGGACAGGGTTTGCCCGGGGAGCTGTTTTTT. J is TRBJ2-2 and V is TRBV7-2; TRBD1 matches at 9 bases. This CDR3 is 17 amino acids long. V was pared by 5 bases and J by 6 bases, with 13 bases of the junction left unmatched. Germline CDR1 SGHTA, CDR2 FQGNSA.

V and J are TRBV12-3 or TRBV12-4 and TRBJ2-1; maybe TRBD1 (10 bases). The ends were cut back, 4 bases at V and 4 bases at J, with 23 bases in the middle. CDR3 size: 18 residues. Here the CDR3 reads CASSWDRGHSGGYNEQFF. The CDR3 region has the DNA TGTGCCAGCAGTTGGGACAGGGGCCATAGCGGGGGTTACAATGAGCAGTTCTTC.

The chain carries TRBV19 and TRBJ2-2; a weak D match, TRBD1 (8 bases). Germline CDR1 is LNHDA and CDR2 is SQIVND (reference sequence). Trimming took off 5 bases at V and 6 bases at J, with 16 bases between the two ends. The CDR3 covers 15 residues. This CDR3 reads CASSQQGGGAGELFF. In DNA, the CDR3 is TGTGCCAGTAGTCAACAGGGGGGGGGGGCCGGGGAGCTGTTTTTT.

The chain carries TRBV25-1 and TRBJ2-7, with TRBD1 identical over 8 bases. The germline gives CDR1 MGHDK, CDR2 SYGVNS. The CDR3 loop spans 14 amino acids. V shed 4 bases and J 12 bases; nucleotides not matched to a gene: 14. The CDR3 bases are TGTGCCAGCAGTGGGGGGGCAGGGGGCCAGAGGGGGTACTTC. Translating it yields CASSGGAGGQRGYF.

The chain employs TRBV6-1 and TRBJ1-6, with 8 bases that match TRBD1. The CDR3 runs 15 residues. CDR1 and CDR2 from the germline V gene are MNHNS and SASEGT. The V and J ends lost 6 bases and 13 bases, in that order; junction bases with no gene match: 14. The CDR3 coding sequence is TGTGCCAGCAGCGCCCGGGGCACAGGGGGTTCGCCCCTCCACTTT. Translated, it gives CASSARGTGGSPLHF.

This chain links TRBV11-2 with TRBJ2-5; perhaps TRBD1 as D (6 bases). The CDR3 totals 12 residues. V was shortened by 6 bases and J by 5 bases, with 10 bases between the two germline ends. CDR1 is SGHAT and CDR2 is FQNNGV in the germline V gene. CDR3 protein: CASRDQGETQYF. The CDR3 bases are TGTGCCAGCAGGGATCAGGGGGAGACCCAGTACTTC.

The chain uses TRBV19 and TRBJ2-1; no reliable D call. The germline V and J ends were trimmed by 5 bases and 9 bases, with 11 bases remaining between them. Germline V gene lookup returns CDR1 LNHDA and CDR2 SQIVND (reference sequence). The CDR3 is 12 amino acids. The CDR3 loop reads CASSGKFSEQFF. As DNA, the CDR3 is TGTGCCAGTAGTGGTAAGTTCAGTGAGCAGTTCTTC.

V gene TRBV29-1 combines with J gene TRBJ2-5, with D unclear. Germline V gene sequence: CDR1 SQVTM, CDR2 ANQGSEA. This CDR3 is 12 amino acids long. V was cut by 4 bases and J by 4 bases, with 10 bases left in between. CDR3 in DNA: TGCAGCGTTGTTCGGCCTCCAGAGACCCAGTACTTC. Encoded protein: CSVVRPPETQYF.

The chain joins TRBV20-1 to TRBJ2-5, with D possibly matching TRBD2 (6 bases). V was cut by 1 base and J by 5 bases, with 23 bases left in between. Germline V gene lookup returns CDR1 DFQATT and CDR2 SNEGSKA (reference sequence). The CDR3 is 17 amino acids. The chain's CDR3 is CSARATTSRKGRETQYF. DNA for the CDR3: TGCAGTGCTAGAGCGACTACCTCGAGAAAGGGGAGGGAGACCCAGTACTTC.